Here is one TCR beta chain with its context. This sample was taken from a study of control samples from healthy donors and cancer patients. CDR1 and CDR2 (germline): MNHNY, SVGAGI (reference sequence). This CDR3 spans 14 amino acids. J lost 6 bases, V lost 9 bases, and 5 bases had no gene match. Clones were read by immunoSEQ multiplex PCR, and TCRdb kept only the in-frame ones, dropping some. This sample has fewer than 90,000 clones, with approximately 91% found just once. Sequenced sample: blood. The sequence came from a woman aged 45-60 years in good health. This sequence joins TRBV6-6 and TRBJ2-2, with TRBD2 identical over 12 bases. The CDR3 DNA follows: TGTGCCAGTTTACTAGCGGGGGGTGCCGGGGAGCTGTTTTTT. This codes for CASLLAGGAGELFF.